This TCR beta chain was found in a study of CD8+ T cells in alopecia areata. Broader study findings: Scalp sequencing captures resident alphabeta T cells of normal skin too.

CD4+ and CD8+ T cells were sorted from PBMCs. Extraction and reverse transcription of RNA yielded cDNA as the sequencing template. Measured with immunoSEQ multiplex PCR; TCRdb has only the in-frame clones, and not every one. The sample comprises about 100,000 clones, almost 60% of which are singletons, and 20% to 25% rests with the top ten. The germline gives CDR1 SGHNT, CDR2 YYREEE (reference sequence). The J segment lost 5 bases and the V segment lost 0 bases, leaving 12 bases of the junction unmatched. The CDR3 runs 17 residues. A remark on this clone: What it recognizes is unknown.

The material sequenced was CD8+ T cells sorted from blood. The genes are TRBV5-4 and TRBJ2-5, with 8 positions matching TRBD2. The sequence derives from a human donor in good health. The CDR3 spells CASSLVGTRSPRETQYF. The CDR3 coding sequence is TGTGCCAGCAGCTTGGTTGGGACTAGAAGCCCCCGGGAGACCCAGTACTTC.